The 10 T cell receptor beta chains presented below share a single source sample, sequenced in a study of beta chain features in type 1 diabetes (dated by TCRdb to the late 2010s). The protocol used for the library was the immunoSEQ multiplex PCR assay. All of the isolated RNA was reverse transcribed with the High Capacity cDNA Reverse Transcription Kit, so expressed TCRB transcripts were sequenced. The source is immuneACCESS, and TCRdb retained only in-frame sequences with V and J called. Part of the clones is not carried over; for the studies checked, unresolved V genes explain less than half of this, and the remainder is unexplained. The sample table holds 70,000 to 90,000 clones, of which 30% to 40% were seen once. Of the sample, over 0.35% is held by the ten largest clones. What was sequenced was stem cell memory CD4+ T cells from blood. What the cell subset or site label conveys for this sample: stem cell-like memory CD4+ T cells. The receptors shown here come from a woman between 18 and 30 years old in good health.

The rearrangement joins TRBV7-9 to TRBJ1-1, with D perhaps TRBD1 (5 bases). Germline-derived CDR1 and CDR2 are SEHNR and FQNEAQ (reference sequence). The V and J ends lost 6 bases and 1 base respectively, with 12 bases between them. There are 14 residues in the CDR3. The CDR3: CASSLTASNTEAFF. DNA of the CDR3: TGTGCCAGCAGTCTGACAGCGTCGAACACTGAAGCTTTCTTT.

The gene calls are TRBV29-1 and TRBJ1-1; 7 bases agree with TRBD1. Germline V gene data show CDR1 as SQVTM and CDR2 as ANQGSEA. The V segment lost 7 bases and the J segment 2 bases; nucleotides outside the gene matches: 7. The CDR3 length is 13 residues. Here the CDR3 reads CSGEGQRNTEAFF. The CDR3 region has the DNA TGCAGCGGCGAGGGACAGAGAAACACTGAAGCTTTCTTT.

The chain uses TRBV5-6 and TRBJ2-1, with 12 nucleotides matching TRBD2. Germline CDR1 reads SGHDT; CDR2 reads YYEEEE. The CDR3 extends over 17 amino acids. The V gene end was trimmed by 5 bases and the J gene end by 7 bases; junction bases not matched to a gene: 13. The CDR3, as DNA: TGTGCCAGCAGTTACCCCTTCGGACTAGCGGGAACAAATGAGCAGTTCTTC. Amino acids: CASSYPFGLAGTNEQFF.

This sequence joins TRBV6-1 and TRBJ2-7, with TRBD1 matching 7 bases. CDR3 length: 14 residues. Per the germline V gene, CDR1 is MNHNS and CDR2 is SASEGT. The J segment lost 3 bases and the V segment lost 5 bases, leaving 7 bases of the junction unmatched. The CDR3 region is CASSTGDLHYEQYF. CDR3 bases: TGTGCCAGCAGTACAGGGGACCTTCACTACGAGCAGTACTTC.

This chain joins TRBV5-1 and TRBJ2-2; perhaps TRBD1 as D (5 bases). The CDR3 has 13 amino acids. The V end lost 5 bases, the J end lost 7 bases, and 12 bases lay between the germline ends. The germline V gene encodes CDR1 SGHRS and CDR2 YFSETQ. The CDR3 loop is CASRPRADGELFF. CDR3 in DNA: TGCGCCAGCAGGCCCAGGGCGGACGGGGAGCTGTTTTTT.

The sample holds a few counts of this clone. This chain connects TRBV29-1 to TRBJ1-2, with a tentative D call TRBD1 (6 bases). The germline CDR1 and CDR2 sequences are SQVTM and ANQGSEA. Trimming took off 4 bases at V and 4 bases at J, with 10 bases between the two ends. The CDR3 is made up of 12 amino acids. CDR3 region: CSVGMDSYGYTF. For the CDR3, the DNA is TGCAGCGTTGGGATGGACAGCTATGGCTACACCTTC.

The chain carries TRBV27 and TRBJ1-2, with 9 positions matching TRBD1. Germline trimming cut 5 bases from V and 0 bases from J; bases unmatched to any gene: 10. CDR3 length equals 17 residues. Germline values: CDR1 MNHEY, CDR2 SMNVEV (reference sequence). CDR3 in DNA: TGTGCCAGCAGTACCTACAGGGGGCAGGGGACTAACTATGGCTACACCTTC. This gives the protein CASSTYRGQGTNYGYTF.

The table lists this clone with a count of one. J is TRBJ2-7 and V is TRBV6-6, with TRBD1 matching 7 bases. J lost 2 bases, V lost 7 bases, and 11 bases had no gene match. This CDR3 spans 15 amino acids. The germline gives CDR1 MNHNY, CDR2 SVGAGI (reference sequence). The CDR3 region is CASIDHRGMAYEQYF. As DNA, the CDR3 is TGTGCCAGCATCGACCACAGGGGTATGGCCTACGAGCAGTACTTC.

The genes are TRBV21-1 and TRBJ1-2. TRBV21-1 is a documented pseudogene. This CDR3 spans 17 amino acids. CDR3 bases: TGTGCCAGCAGCAATTTGGGGGGGGCGCATTTAAACTATGGCTACACCTTC. Protein product: CASSNLGGAHLNYGYTF.

The J gene is TRBJ1-1, the V gene TRBV7-2; tentative D call: TRBD1 (5 bases). V was cut by 1 base and J by 1 base, with 10 bases left in between. Germline values: CDR1 SGHTA, CDR2 FQGNSA. The CDR3 spans 15 residues. The CDR3 reads CASSLGSGQNTEAFF. CDR3 coding DNA: TGTGCCAGCAGCTTAGGATCAGGGCAGAACACTGAAGCTTTCTTT.